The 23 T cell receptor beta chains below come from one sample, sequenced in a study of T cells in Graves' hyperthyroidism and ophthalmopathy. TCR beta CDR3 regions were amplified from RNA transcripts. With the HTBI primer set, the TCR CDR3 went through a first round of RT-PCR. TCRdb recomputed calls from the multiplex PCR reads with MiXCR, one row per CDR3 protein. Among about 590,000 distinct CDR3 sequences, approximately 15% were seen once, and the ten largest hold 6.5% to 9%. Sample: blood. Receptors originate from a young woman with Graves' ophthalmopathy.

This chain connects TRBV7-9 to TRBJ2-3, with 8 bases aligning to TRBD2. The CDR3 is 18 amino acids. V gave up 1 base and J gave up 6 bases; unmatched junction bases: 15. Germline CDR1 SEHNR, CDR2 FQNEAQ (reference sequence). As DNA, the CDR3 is TGTGCCAGCAGCTTAGTAACCGGAGTCCTAGCGGGCCTTGATACGCAGTATTTT. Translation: CASSLVTGVLAGLDTQYF. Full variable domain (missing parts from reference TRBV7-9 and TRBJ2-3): DTGVSQNPRHKITKRGQNVTFRCDPISEHNRLYWYRQTLGQGPEFLTYFQNEAQLEKSRLLSDRFSAERPKGSFSTLEIQRTEQGDSAMYLCASSLVTGVLAGLDTQYFGPGTRLTVL.

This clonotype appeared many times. In DNA form, the CDR3 reads TGTGCCAGCAGCCAAAGGCTAGCGACTAGCACAGATACGCAGTATTTT. Translating gives CASSQRLATSTDTQYF. V usage is TRBV3-1 and J usage is TRBJ2-3; a weak D match, TRBD2 (6 bases). The germline CDR1 and CDR2 sequences are LGHDT and YNNKEL (reference sequence). The CDR3 contains 16 residues. V dropped 2 bases and J dropped 0 bases, with 12 bases sitting between them.

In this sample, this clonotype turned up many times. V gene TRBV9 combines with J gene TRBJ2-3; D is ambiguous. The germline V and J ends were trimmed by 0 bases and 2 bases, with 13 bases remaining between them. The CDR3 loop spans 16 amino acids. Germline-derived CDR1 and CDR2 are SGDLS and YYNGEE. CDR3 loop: CASSVVGMSATDTQYF. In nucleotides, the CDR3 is TGTGCCAGCAGCGTAGTTGGGATGTCTGCCACAGATACGCAGTATTTT.

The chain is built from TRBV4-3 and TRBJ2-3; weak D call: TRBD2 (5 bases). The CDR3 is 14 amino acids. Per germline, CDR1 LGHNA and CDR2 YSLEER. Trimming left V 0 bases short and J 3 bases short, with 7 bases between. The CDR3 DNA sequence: TGCGCCAGCAGCCAAGATGGCGGGACAGATACGCAGTATTTT. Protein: CASSQDGGTDTQYF.

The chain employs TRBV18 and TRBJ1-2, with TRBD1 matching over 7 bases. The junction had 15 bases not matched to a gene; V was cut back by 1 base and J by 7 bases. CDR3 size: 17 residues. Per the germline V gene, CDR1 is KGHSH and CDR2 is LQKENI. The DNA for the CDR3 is TGTGCCAGCTCACCACGCACGTCTGGACAGGCCGGGGGTGGCTACACCTTC. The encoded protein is CASSPRTSGQAGGGYTF.

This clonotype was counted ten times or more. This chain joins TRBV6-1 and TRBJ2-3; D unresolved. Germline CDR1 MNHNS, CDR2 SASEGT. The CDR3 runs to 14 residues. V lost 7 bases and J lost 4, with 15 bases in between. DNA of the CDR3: TGTGCCAGCAATCCAGTAGGGTTGGCAGATACGCAGTATTTT. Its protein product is CASNPVGLADTQYF.

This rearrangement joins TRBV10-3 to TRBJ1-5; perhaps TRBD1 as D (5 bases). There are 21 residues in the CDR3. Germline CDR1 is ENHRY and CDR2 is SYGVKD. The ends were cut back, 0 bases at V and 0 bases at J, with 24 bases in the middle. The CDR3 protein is CAISESGLFAPGKYSNQPQHF. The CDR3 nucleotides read TGTGCCATCAGTGAGTCGGGCCTATTCGCCCCAGGGAAGTATAGCAATCAGCCCCAGCATTTT.

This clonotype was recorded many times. CDR3 residues: CSAPTRDSAYEQYF. The CDR3 region has the DNA TGCAGTGCCCCCACCCGGGACTCAGCCTACGAGCAGTACTTC. The chain joins TRBV20-1 to TRBJ2-7; tentative D call: TRBD2 (6 bases). This CDR3 has 14 amino acids. CDR1 and CDR2 (germline): DFQATT, SNEGSKA (reference sequence). V was trimmed by 6 bases and J by 2 bases, leaving 17 bases between them.

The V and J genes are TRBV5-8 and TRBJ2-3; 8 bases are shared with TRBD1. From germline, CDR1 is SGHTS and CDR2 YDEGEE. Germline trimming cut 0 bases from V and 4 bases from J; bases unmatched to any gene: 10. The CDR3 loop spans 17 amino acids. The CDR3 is CASSLGTGPSPPDTQYF. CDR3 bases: TGTGCCAGCAGCTTGGGGACAGGGCCTTCCCCCCCAGATACGCAGTATTTT.

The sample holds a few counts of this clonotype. This CDR3 reads CASEQGLSTDTQYF. DNA for the CDR3: TGTGCCAGCGAGCAGGGGCTAAGCACAGATACGCAGTATTTT. The chain is built from TRBV25-1 and TRBJ2-3, with D maybe TRBD1 (6 bases). Between the trimmed V and J ends, which lost 8 bases and 0 bases, there was a span of 12 bases. The length of the CDR3 is 14 residues. CDR1 and CDR2 (germline): MGHDK, SYGVNS.

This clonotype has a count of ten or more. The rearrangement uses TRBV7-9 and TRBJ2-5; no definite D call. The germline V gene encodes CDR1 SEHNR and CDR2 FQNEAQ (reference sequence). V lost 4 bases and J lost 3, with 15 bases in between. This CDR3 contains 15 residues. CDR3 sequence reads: CASSSRNQKEETQYF. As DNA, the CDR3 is TGTGCCAGCAGCTCCCGTAACCAGAAAGAAGAGACCCAGTACTTC.

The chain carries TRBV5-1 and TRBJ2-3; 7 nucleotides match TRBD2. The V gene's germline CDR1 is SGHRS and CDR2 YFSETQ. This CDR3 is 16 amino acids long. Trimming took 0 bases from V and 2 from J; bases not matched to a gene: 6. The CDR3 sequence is CASSLEPSGNTDTQYF. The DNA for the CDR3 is TGCGCCAGCAGCTTGGAGCCTAGCGGAAACACAGATACGCAGTATTTT.

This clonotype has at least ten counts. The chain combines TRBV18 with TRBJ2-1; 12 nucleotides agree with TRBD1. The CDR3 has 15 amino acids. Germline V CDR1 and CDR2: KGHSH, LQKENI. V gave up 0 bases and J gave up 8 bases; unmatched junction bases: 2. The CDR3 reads CASSPPGQGAYEQFF. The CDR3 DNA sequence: TGTGCCAGCTCACCACCGGGACAGGGGGCTTATGAGCAGTTCTTC. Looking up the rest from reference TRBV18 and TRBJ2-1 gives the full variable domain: NAGVMQNPRHLVRRRGQEARLRCSPMKGHSHVYWYRQLPEEGLKFMVYLQKENIIDESGMPKERFSAEFPKEGPSILRIQQVVRGDSAAYFCASSPPGQGAYEQFFGPGTRLTVL.

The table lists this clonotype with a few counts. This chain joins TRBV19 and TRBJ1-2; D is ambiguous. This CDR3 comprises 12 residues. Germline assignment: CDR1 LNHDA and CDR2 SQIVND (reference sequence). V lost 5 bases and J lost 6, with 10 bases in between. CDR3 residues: CASSPGVNGYTF. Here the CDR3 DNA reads TGTGCCAGTAGTCCGGGAGTCAATGGCTACACCTTC.

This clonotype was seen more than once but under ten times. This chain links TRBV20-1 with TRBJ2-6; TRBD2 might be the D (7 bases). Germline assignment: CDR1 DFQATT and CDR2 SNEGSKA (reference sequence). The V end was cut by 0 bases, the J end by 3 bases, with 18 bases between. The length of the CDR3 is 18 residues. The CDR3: CSARDWVRGGLGANVLTF. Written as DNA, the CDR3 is TGCAGTGCTAGAGATTGGGTGAGGGGGGGGCTTGGGGCCAACGTCCTGACTTTC.

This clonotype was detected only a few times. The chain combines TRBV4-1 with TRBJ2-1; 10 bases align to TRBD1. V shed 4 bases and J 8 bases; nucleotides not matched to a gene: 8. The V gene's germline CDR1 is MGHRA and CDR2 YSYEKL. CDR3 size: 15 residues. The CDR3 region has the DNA TGCGCCAGCAGCCGAGGACAGGGGGACGCCTATGAGCAGTTCTTC. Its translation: CASSRGQGDAYEQFF.

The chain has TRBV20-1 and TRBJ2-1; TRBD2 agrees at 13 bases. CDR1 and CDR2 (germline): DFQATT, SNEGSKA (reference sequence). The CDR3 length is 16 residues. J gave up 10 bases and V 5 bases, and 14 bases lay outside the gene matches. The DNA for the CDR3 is TGCAGTGCTGCCAACATGGGACTAGCGGGACAAGAGGAGCAGTTCTTC. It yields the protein CSAANMGLAGQEEQFF.

Written as DNA, the CDR3 is TGTGCCAGCAGTCTCTGGAGTCTTAATGAGCAGTTCTTC. Translation gives CASSLWSLNEQFF. This chain joins TRBV27 and TRBJ2-1; no reliable D call. V gave up 5 bases and J gave up 7 bases, with 12 bases separating them. The CDR3 has 13 amino acids. Germline assignment: CDR1 MNHEY and CDR2 SMNVEV (reference sequence).

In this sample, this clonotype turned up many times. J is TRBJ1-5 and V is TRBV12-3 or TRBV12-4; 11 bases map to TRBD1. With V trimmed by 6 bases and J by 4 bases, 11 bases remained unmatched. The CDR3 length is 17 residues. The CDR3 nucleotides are TGTGCCAGCAGCTTGGGACAGGGGGTAGTCGCTAATCAGCCCCAGCATTTT. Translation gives CASSLGQGVVANQPQHF.

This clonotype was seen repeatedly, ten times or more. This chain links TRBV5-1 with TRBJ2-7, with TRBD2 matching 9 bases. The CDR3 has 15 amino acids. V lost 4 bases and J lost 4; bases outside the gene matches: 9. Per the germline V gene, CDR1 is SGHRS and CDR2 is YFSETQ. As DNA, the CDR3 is TGCGCCAGCAGCCCGGATAGCGGGAGTTCTTACGAGCAGTACTTC. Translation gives CASSPDSGSSYEQYF.

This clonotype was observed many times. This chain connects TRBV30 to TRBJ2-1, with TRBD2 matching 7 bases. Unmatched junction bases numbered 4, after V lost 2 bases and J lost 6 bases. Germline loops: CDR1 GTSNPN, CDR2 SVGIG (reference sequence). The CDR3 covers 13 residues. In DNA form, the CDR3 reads TGTGCCTGGAGTCCTGGGGAGGGCAATGAGCAGTTCTTC. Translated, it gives CAWSPGEGNEQFF.

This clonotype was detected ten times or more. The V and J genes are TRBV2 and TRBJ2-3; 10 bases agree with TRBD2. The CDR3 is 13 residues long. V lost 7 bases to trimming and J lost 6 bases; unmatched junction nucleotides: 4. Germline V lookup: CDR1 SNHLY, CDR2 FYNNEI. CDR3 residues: CASKREGQDTQYF. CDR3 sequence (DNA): TGTGCCAGCAAGCGGGAGGGCCAGGATACGCAGTATTTT. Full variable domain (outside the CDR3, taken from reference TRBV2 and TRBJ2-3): EPEVTQTPSHQVTQMGQEVILRCVPISNHLYFYWYRQILGQKVEFLVSFYNNEISEKSEIFDDQFSVERPDGSNFTLKIRSTKLEDSAMYFCASKREGQDTQYFGPGTRLTVL.

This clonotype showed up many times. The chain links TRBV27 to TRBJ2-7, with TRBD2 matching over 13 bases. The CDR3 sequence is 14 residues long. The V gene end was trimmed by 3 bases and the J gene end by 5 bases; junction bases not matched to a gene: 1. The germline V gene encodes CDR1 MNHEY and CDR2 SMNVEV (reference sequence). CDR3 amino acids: CASSFGTSGDEQYF. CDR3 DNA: TGTGCCAGCAGTTTTGGGACTAGCGGGGACGAGCAGTACTTC.